These 11 T cell receptor beta chains were sequenced from one sample in a study of cytomegalovirus exposure and HLA in healthy donors. The PCR employed 60 Vbeta primers together with 13 Jbeta primers. Assay used: immunoSEQ multiplex PCR; TCRdb lists only in-frame clones, some missing. The sample includes about 140,000 clones. What was sequenced was PBMCs. Receptors originate from a man aged 40-50 years in good health and CMV-seronegative.

The chain combines TRBV5-1 with TRBJ1-1, with 7 bases that match TRBD1. This CDR3 is 14 amino acids long. Germline V gene data show CDR1 as SGHRS and CDR2 as YFSETQ. V was pared by 6 bases and J by 1 base, with 6 bases of the junction left unmatched. CDR3 sequence: CASTRTGENTEAFF. The CDR3 bases are TGCGCCAGCACCCGGACAGGAGAGAACACTGAAGCTTTCTTT. Supplemented by reference TRBV5-1 and TRBJ1-1, the full variable domain reads KAGVTQTPRYLIKTRGQQVTLSCSPISGHRSVSWYQQTPGQGLQFLFEYFSETQRNKGNFPGRFSGRQFSNSRSEMNVSTLELGDSALYLCASTRTGENTEAFFGQGTRLTVV.

This chain connects TRBV7-2 to TRBJ2-1, with a possible D match to TRBD2 (7 bases). This CDR3 is 15 amino acids long. Looked up from germline, CDR1 is SGHTA and CDR2 is FQGNSA. V lost 0 bases and J lost 3, with 9 bases in between. The CDR3 region has the DNA TGTGCCAGCAGCTTAGCGGGGGGGCACTACAATGAGCAGTTCTTC. Translated: CASSLAGGHYNEQFF.

This chain uses TRBV25-1 with TRBJ1-1, with a possible D match to TRBD1 (5 bases). V was cut by 6 bases and J by 1 base, with 9 bases left in between. Germline lookup yields CDR1 MGHDK and CDR2 SYGVNS. The CDR3 has 13 residues. CDR3 amino acids: CASRGPTNTEAFF. The CDR3, as DNA: TGTGCCAGCAGGGGGCCAACGAACACTGAAGCTTTCTTT.

The chain has TRBV29-1 and TRBJ1-2; 7 bases align to TRBD1. V gave up 7 bases and J gave up 6 bases; unmatched junction bases: 8. Germline CDR1 SQVTM, CDR2 ANQGSEA. The CDR3 runs 12 residues. CDR3 region: CSAGGDSNGYTF. DNA for the CDR3: TGCAGCGCCGGGGGGGACAGCAATGGCTACACCTTC.

The chain uses TRBV27 and TRBJ1-2, with TRBD1 as a possible D gene (5 bases). The germline CDR1 and CDR2 sequences are MNHEY and SMNVEV (reference sequence). The CDR3 covers 17 residues. V was cut by 6 bases and J by 8 bases, with 28 bases left in between. DNA for the CDR3: TGTGCCAGCAGCTCAGACAGAATATCGAACATAATTATAGGCTACACCTTC. Translating gives CASSSDRISNIIIGYTF.

The chain joins TRBV7-2 to TRBJ2-1, with D tentatively TRBD2 (6 bases). Germline CDR1 is SGHTA and CDR2 is FQGNSA. Trimming took off 1 base at V and 5 bases at J, with 15 bases between the two ends. The CDR3 runs to 16 residues. The CDR3 reads CASSLGPGETHNEQFF. In nucleotides, the CDR3 is TGTGCCAGCAGCTTAGGGCCGGGGGAGACCCACAATGAGCAGTTCTTC. Complete variable domain (other parts from reference TRBV7-2 and TRBJ2-1): GAGVSQSPSNKVTEKGKDVELRCDPISGHTALYWYRQSLGQGLEFLIYFQGNSAPDKSGLPSDRFSAERTGGSVSTLTIQRTQQEDSAVYLCASSLGPGETHNEQFFGPGTRLTVL.

This rearrangement joins TRBV7-2 to TRBJ2-7; 7 bases map to TRBD1. V was pared by 1 base and J by 8 bases, with 8 bases of the junction left unmatched. CDR1 and CDR2 from the germline V gene are SGHTA and FQGNSA. The CDR3 contains 14 residues. This CDR3 is CASSLETDRVKQYF. The DNA of the CDR3 is TGTGCCAGCAGCTTAGAGACCGACAGGGTCAAGCAGTACTTC.

The V call is TRBV2, the J call TRBJ1-5; 11 nucleotides align to TRBD1. The CDR3 runs to 14 residues. Looked up from germline, CDR1 is SNHLY and CDR2 is FYNNEI. Germline trimming cut 6 bases from V and 7 bases from J; bases unmatched to any gene: 5. The CDR3 is CASRRTGGEQPQHF. In DNA form, the CDR3 reads TGTGCCAGCAGAAGGACAGGGGGCGAGCAGCCCCAGCATTTT. Full variable domain (rest looked up from reference TRBV2 and TRBJ1-5): EPEVTQTPSHQVTQMGQEVILRCVPISNHLYFYWYRQILGQKVEFLVSFYNNEISEKSEIFDDQFSVERPDGSNFTLKIRSTKLEDSAMYFCASRRTGGEQPQHFGDGTRLSIL.

V is TRBV6-5 and J is TRBJ2-5, with TRBD2 matching 7 bases. The DNA matches TRBJ2-7 better at its end, which makes the J call doubtful. Germline V gene data show CDR1 as MNHEY and CDR2 as SVGAGI. This CDR3 has 13 amino acids. CDR3 in amino acids: CASSKGRVDEQYF. The CDR3 nucleotides are TGTGCCAGCAGTAAAGGGAGGGTAGACGAGCAGTACTTC.

The chain carries TRBV5-1 and TRBJ2-3; D may be TRBD1 (6 bases). The CDR3 has 14 amino acids. Per the germline V gene, CDR1 is SGHRS and CDR2 is YFSETQ. Trimming pared 0 bases from V and 5 bases from J, leaving 10 bases between. The CDR3 here is CASSLAGQKDTQYF. CDR3 DNA: TGCGCCAGCAGCTTGGCGGGACAAAAAGATACGCAGTATTTT.

CDR3 protein: CASSSTWDRAYEQYF. CDR3 coding DNA: TGTGCCAGCAGCTCCACCTGGGACAGGGCCTACGAGCAGTACTTC. The chain combines TRBV6-5 with TRBJ2-7, with 9 bases lining up with TRBD1. The CDR3 extends over 15 amino acids. V was pared by 6 bases and J by 2 bases, with 8 bases of the junction left unmatched. Germline CDR1 and CDR2: MNHEY and SVGAGI.